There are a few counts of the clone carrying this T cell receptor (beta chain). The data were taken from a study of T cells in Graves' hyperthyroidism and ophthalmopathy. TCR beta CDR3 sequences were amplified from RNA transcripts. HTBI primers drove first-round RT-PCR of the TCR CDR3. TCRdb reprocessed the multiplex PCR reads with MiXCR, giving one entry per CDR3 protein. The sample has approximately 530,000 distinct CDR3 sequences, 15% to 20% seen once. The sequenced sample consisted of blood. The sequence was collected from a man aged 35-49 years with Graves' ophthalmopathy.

CDR3: CASSYEQQPTYEQYF. The CDR3 nucleotides are TGTGCCAGCAGTTACGAGCAGCAACCTACCTACGAGCAGTACTTC. This chain connects TRBV6-5 to TRBJ2-7; D unresolved. The CDR3 consists of 15 residues. Trimming took off 2 bases at V and 2 bases at J, with 13 bases between the two ends. Germline CDR1 and CDR2: MNHEY and SVGAGI.